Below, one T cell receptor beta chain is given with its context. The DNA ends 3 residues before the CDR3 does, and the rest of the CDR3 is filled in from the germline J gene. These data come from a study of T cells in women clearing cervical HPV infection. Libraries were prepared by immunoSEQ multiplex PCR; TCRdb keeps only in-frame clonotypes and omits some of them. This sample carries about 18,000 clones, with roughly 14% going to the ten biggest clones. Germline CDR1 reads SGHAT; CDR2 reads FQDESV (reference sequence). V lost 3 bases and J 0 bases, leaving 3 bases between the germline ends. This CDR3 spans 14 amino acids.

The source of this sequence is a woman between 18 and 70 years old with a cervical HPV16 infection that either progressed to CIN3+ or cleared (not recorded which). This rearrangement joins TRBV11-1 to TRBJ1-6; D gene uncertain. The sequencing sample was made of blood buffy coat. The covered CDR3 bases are TGTGCCAGCAGCTTTAACTCCTATAATTCACCC. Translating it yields CASSFNSYNSP. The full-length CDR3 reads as CASSFNSYNSPLHF.